This TCR beta chain is from a study of blood T cell repertoires in COVID-19. Study as a whole: The cDNA or gDNA used as material had been derived from T cells, B-cell-depleted T cells, or PBMCs.

Produced via immunoSEQ multiplex PCR; TCRdb's table is partial and in-frame only. The sample yields 350,000 or so clones, 92% seen once. Living in 24 US areas, the participants were between roughly 18 and 90 years of age. Clinical history as reported by participants underpinned cohort assignment. Before being deemed recovered, Cohort 3 donors had two negative PCRs, clearance, or symptom resolution. This receptor was obtained from a young woman who had recovered from COVID-19. Sequenced: PBMCs or T cells enriched from blood (not recorded which).

The CDR3 nucleotides read TGTGCCAGCAGCCAAACGACAGGGGGTTCAGTAGGGTCACCCCTCCACTTT. Protein: CASSQTTGGSVGSPLHF. The genes are TRBV7-2 and TRBJ1-6; 9 positions match TRBD1. The trim removed 5 bases at V and 10 bases at J, leaving 15 bases unmatched. Per the germline V gene, CDR1 is SGHTA and CDR2 is FQGNSA. The CDR3 consists of 17 residues.